The 11 T cell receptor beta chains presented below share a single source sample, sequenced in a study of human T cells and chemical hapten exposure. Documented time point: patch test 1, 2 weeks after DPC sensitization. Treatment here: therapeutic diphenylcyclopropenone sensitization with weekly scalp DPC. TCRdb re-called the RACE reads through MiXCR, storing one row per CDR3 protein. The sample holds approximately 100,000 distinct CDR3 sequences, approximately 11% seen once. The specimen comprised whole blood, sampled in connection with sensitization to the hapten diphenylcyclopropenone (DPC). These receptors were taken from a woman in her thirties or forties with alopecia areata. Some clones in this sample may be carry-over from other donors' samples.

The chain couples TRBV20-1 to TRBJ2-5; D is uncertain. V was cut by 5 bases and J by 1 base, with 11 bases left in between. The CDR3 contains 13 residues. CDR1 and CDR2 from the germline V gene are DFQATT and SNEGSKA (reference sequence). The CDR3 coding sequence is TGCAGTGCTCCCCAAACCGTCCAAGAGACCCAGTACTTC. Translation: CSAPQTVQETQYF.

There are many counts of this clonotype. This chain connects TRBV30 to TRBJ2-7; 9 nucleotides agree with TRBD2. In germline, CDR1 is GTSNPN, CDR2 SVGIG (reference sequence). V trimming: 8 bases; J trimming: 4 bases; junction bases outside the gene matches: 9. This CDR3 is 13 amino acids long. As DNA, the CDR3 is TGTGCCGGAACCTCGAGCGGGAGGTACGAGCAGTACTTC. Its translation: CAGTSSGRYEQYF.

This clonotype was detected many times. The chain is built from TRBV20-1 and TRBJ2-3, with 11 bases identical to TRBD2. The germline V gene has CDR1 DFQATT and CDR2 SNEGSKA (reference sequence). The CDR3 extends over 14 amino acids. In DNA form, the CDR3 reads TGCAGCGGCCTTTTAGCGGGAGGGGCAGATACGCAGTATTTT. It yields the protein CSGLLAGGADTQYF.

There are a few counts of this clonotype. V gene TRBV9 combines with J gene TRBJ1-5; D may be TRBD1 (5 bases). V was trimmed by 0 bases and J by 6 bases, leaving 13 bases between them. Germline CDR1 reads SGDLS; CDR2 reads YYNGEE. The CDR3 spans 15 residues. The CDR3 loop reads CASSVGQGGGQPQHF. CDR3 sequence (DNA): TGTGCCAGCAGCGTAGGCCAGGGAGGAGGTCAGCCCCAGCATTTT.

This rearrangement joins TRBV7-2 to TRBJ2-6; D remains ambiguous. This CDR3 contains 15 residues. CDR1 and CDR2 from the germline V gene are SGHTA and FQGNSA. The V and J ends lost 5 bases and 0 bases respectively, with 8 bases between them. CDR3 DNA sequence: TGTGCCAGCAGCCAACTGCCCTCTGGGGCCAACGTCCTGACTTTC. It encodes CASSQLPSGANVLTF.

This clonotype has more than one count but fewer than ten. The chain carries TRBV11-2 and TRBJ2-7; no clear D. V lost 4 bases to trimming and J lost 7 bases, with 17 bases between them. Germline V CDR1 and CDR2: SGHAT, FQNNGV. The CDR3 sequence is 14 residues long. CDR3 sequence reads: CASSSTSMGTEQYF. The CDR3 bases are TGTGCCAGCAGCTCAACCAGCATGGGCACGGAGCAGTACTTC.

This clonotype was seen ten or more times. This chain links TRBV6-5 with TRBJ2-7; 10 nucleotides match TRBD2. Germline CDR1 and CDR2: MNHEY and SVGAGI. The CDR3 runs 16 residues. V shed 0 bases and J 3 bases; nucleotides not matched to a gene: 5. The CDR3 protein is CASSYSGSSGGYEQYF. In nucleotides, the CDR3 is TGTGCCAGCAGTTACTCGGGGTCTAGCGGGGGCTACGAGCAGTACTTC.

This clonotype appeared a few times. The chain recombines TRBV19 with TRBJ1-5; D gene ambiguous. V was shortened by 2 bases and J by 6 bases, with 14 bases between the two germline ends. The CDR3 has 15 amino acids. Germline values: CDR1 LNHDA, CDR2 SQIVND (reference sequence). The CDR3 DNA reads TGTGCCAGTAGTATATTAAATGCGAGGGCTCAGCCCCAGCATTTT. Protein: CASSILNARAQPQHF.

The rearrangement uses TRBV7-2 and TRBJ2-7, with D maybe TRBD2 (7 bases). Germline V gives CDR1 SGHTA, CDR2 FQGNSA. V shed 8 bases and J shed 4 bases, with 18 bases lying between them. The CDR3 is 14 amino acids. The DNA of the CDR3 is TGTGCCAGCGCCGGGGGGCGACTAGGATACGAGCAGTACTTC. It specifies CASAGGRLGYEQYF.

In this sample, this clonotype turned up a few times. The chain carries TRBV7-2 and TRBJ2-3, with 7 bases that match TRBD2. The V gene end was trimmed by 7 bases and the J gene end by 0 bases; junction bases not matched to a gene: 7. CDR3 length equals 15 residues. Germline V CDR1 and CDR2: SGHTA, FQGNSA. The CDR3 region has the DNA TGTGCCAGCACCACCTGGGGGGGAAGCACAGATACGCAGTATTTT. Translation gives CASTTWGGSTDTQYF.

This clonotype was picked up many times. The chain is built from TRBV7-2 and TRBJ2-1; 11 bases are shared with TRBD2. After removal of 3 bases from V and 6 bases from J, the junction contained 1 base not matched to a gene. This CDR3 region has 14 residues. Germline CDR1 and CDR2: SGHTA and FQGNSA. CDR3 region: CASSFSGGANEQFF. The DNA for the CDR3 is TGTGCCAGCAGCTTTAGCGGGGGGGCCAATGAGCAGTTCTTC.